The 18 T cell receptor beta chains below were found in one sample sequenced in a study of cytomegalovirus exposure and HLA in healthy donors. PCR involved 60 Vbeta and 13 Jbeta primers. The repertoire was sequenced with immunoSEQ multiplex PCR; TCRdb's copy has only in-frame clones and lacks some. The table records fewer than 200,000 clones, 76% of them present only once. The sequencing sample was made of PBMCs. The receptor set was obtained from a female donor in good health and CMV-seronegative.

The table lists this clone with a count of one. CDR3 in amino acids: CSVEDPISREGYNEQFF. In DNA form, the CDR3 reads TGCAGCGTTGAAGATCCCATCAGCCGGGAGGGCTACAATGAGCAGTTCTTC. V gene TRBV29-1 combines with J gene TRBJ2-1; 8 bases map to TRBD2. The CDR3 contains 17 residues. Germline V gene sequence: CDR1 SQVTM, CDR2 ANQGSEA. V lost 0 bases, J lost 3 bases, and 10 bases stayed unmatched.

This clone has only a few counts. The J gene is TRBJ2-3, the V gene TRBV7-2; 11 nucleotides line up with TRBD2. The V gene end was trimmed by 5 bases and the J gene end by 11 bases; junction bases not matched to a gene: 9. Germline CDR1 SGHTA, CDR2 FQGNSA. The CDR3 contains 14 residues. Here the CDR3 reads CASSPASGGRVQYF. For the CDR3, the DNA is TGTGCCAGCAGCCCCGCTAGCGGGGGGAGGGTGCAGTATTTT. Supplemented by reference TRBV7-2 and TRBJ2-3, the full variable domain reads GAGVSQSPSNKVTEKGKDVELRCDPISGHTALYWYRQSLGQGLEFLIYFQGNSAPDKSGLPSDRFSAERTGGSVSTLTIQRTQQEDSAVYLCASSPASGGRVQYFGPGTRLTVL.

A few counts support this clone. The sample holds other DNA sequences that translate to the same CDR3. The chain joins TRBV10-3 to TRBJ2-1; a weak D match, TRBD1 (6 bases). The CDR3 is made up of 14 amino acids. Between the trimmed V and J ends, which lost 3 bases and 0 bases, there was a span of 6 bases. Germline loops: CDR1 ENHRY, CDR2 SYGVKD. CDR3 region: CAISEGGSYNEQFF. The CDR3 coding sequence is TGTGCCATCAGTGAAGGGGGCTCCTACAATGAGCAGTTCTTC.

This sequence joins TRBV28 and TRBJ2-7, with 8 bases that match TRBD1. With V trimmed by 6 bases and J by 4 bases, 11 bases remained unmatched. The CDR3 contains 15 residues. Germline lookup yields CDR1 MDHEN and CDR2 SYDVKM. DNA for the CDR3: TGTGCCAGCAGGGACAGGGCGTCTGGGGGGTACGAGCAGTACTTC. It codes for CASRDRASGGYEQYF.

This chain connects TRBV9 to TRBJ2-3; perhaps TRBD2 as D (7 bases). V lost 4 bases to trimming and J lost 3 bases, with 18 bases between them. Germline lookup yields CDR1 SGDLS and CDR2 YYNGEE. The CDR3 is made up of 16 amino acids. The CDR3 DNA is TGTGCCAGCAGCCCCCAATGGGGGGGGCAGACAGATACGCAGTATTTT. This codes for CASSPQWGGQTDTQYF.

The chain joins TRBV25-1 to TRBJ1-5, with 11 nucleotides matching TRBD1. The CDR3 has 15 residues. Per the germline V gene, CDR1 is MGHDK and CDR2 is SYGVNS. The V gene end was trimmed by 5 bases and the J gene end by 2 bases; junction bases not matched to a gene: 2. DNA for the CDR3: TGTGCCAGCAGTATGGGACAGGGGGGCAATCAGCCCCAGCATTTT. This encodes CASSMGQGGNQPQHF.

The chain links TRBV10-3 to TRBJ2-1; a weak D match, TRBD1 (6 bases). CDR3 length equals 16 residues. Germline CDR1 and CDR2: ENHRY and SYGVKD. The V and J ends lost 1 base and 6 bases respectively, with 16 bases between them. The DNA for the CDR3 is TGTGCCATCAGTGAGTTGGGACATCGCCCCGGCAATGAGCAGTTCTTC. It translates to CAISELGHRPGNEQFF.

The chain carries TRBV7-8 and TRBJ2-3; 8 positions match TRBD2. Germline CDR1 is SGHVS and CDR2 is FQNEAQ. V was pared by 0 bases and J by 6 bases, with 8 bases of the junction left unmatched. The length of the CDR3 is 16 residues. The CDR3 loop is CASSLAQRGRGDTQYF. The CDR3 region has the DNA TGTGCCAGCAGCTTAGCCCAGCGGGGGAGGGGGGATACGCAGTATTTT.

The J gene is TRBJ2-5, the V gene TRBV27, with 13 bases fitting TRBD2. CDR3 length: 17 amino acids. J gave up 7 bases and V 5 bases, and 13 bases lay outside the gene matches. Germline lookup yields CDR1 MNHEY and CDR2 SMNVEV (reference sequence). The DNA for the CDR3 is TGTGCCAGCAGTCCAACCTTAGGACTAGCGGGAGTTGTGACCCAGTACTTC. As protein: CASSPTLGLAGVVTQYF.

This clone was seen a few times. The chain links TRBV9 to TRBJ2-5; 15 bases agree with TRBD2. V trimming: 0 bases; J trimming: 2 bases; junction bases outside the gene matches: 8. Looked up from germline, CDR1 is SGDLS and CDR2 is YYNGEE. The CDR3 totals 19 residues. The CDR3 is CASSVGGLAGGGGQETQYF. The CDR3, as DNA: TGTGCCAGCAGCGTAGGGGGACTAGCGGGAGGAGGGGGTCAAGAGACCCAGTACTTC.

The sample holds one count of this clone. This sequence joins TRBV4-3 and TRBJ2-4; D is possibly TRBD2 (5 bases). The V and J ends lost 0 bases and 0 bases respectively, with 18 bases between them. CDR1 LGHNA and CDR2 YSLEER come from the germline V gene. CDR3 length equals 19 residues. The CDR3 coding sequence is TGCGCCAGCAGCCAAGATCCCCAAGGGCAGAGGGCAGCCAAAAACATTCAGTACTTC. Its translation: CASSQDPQGQRAAKNIQYF.

This clone was seen just once. The V and J genes are TRBV5-1 and TRBJ2-7; TRBD1 agrees at 9 bases. With V trimmed by 2 bases and J by 2 bases, 5 bases remained unmatched. Germline V gives CDR1 SGHRS, CDR2 YFSETQ. This CDR3 is built from 15 residues. This CDR3 reads CASSLSDRGTYEQYF. The CDR3 DNA is TGCGCCAGCAGCTTATCGGACAGGGGTACCTACGAGCAGTACTTC.

The chain combines TRBV19 with TRBJ2-7, with D maybe TRBD1 (5 bases). CDR1 and CDR2 (germline): LNHDA, SQIVND (reference sequence). V gave up 7 bases and J gave up 5 bases, with 18 bases separating them. This CDR3 contains 14 residues. In DNA form, the CDR3 reads TGTGCCAGTAATCAGGGTTGGGATCGGAACGAGCAGTACTTC. Its protein product is CASNQGWDRNEQYF.

The V and J genes are TRBV25-1 and TRBJ2-1; 13 nucleotides match TRBD2. This CDR3 contains 16 residues. The germline CDR1 and CDR2 sequences are MGHDK and SYGVNS. V lost 3 bases to trimming and J lost 3 bases; unmatched junction nucleotides: 2. CDR3 bases: TGTGCCAGCAGTGATCGGACTAGCGGGAGCTACAATGAGCAGTTCTTC. Translation: CASSDRTSGSYNEQFF.

In DNA, the CDR3 is TGTGCCAGCAGCCGGGGACAGGGGTCAGGCGAGCAGTACTTC. Protein: CASSRGQGSGEQYF. The chain has TRBV6-5 and TRBJ2-7; TRBD1 agrees at 10 bases. V lost 6 bases, J lost 6 bases, and 8 bases stayed unmatched. The CDR3 covers 14 residues. Germline V gives CDR1 MNHEY, CDR2 SVGAGI.

A few counts support this clone. This chain connects TRBV30 to TRBJ1-4, with TRBD1 as a possible D gene (5 bases). Trimming removed 4 bases from V and 7 bases from J, with 16 bases in between. The CDR3 covers 14 residues. The germline gives CDR1 GTSNPN, CDR2 SVGIG (reference sequence). The DNA of the CDR3 is TGTGCCTGGAAATCCCCCGGGGGAGGTGAAAAACTGTTTTTT. Protein: CAWKSPGGGEKLFF.

CDR3 in DNA: TGTGCCAGCAGTTACAGGGTACAGGTCCCTGAAGCTTTCTTT. Translated: CASSYRVQVPEAFF. This rearrangement joins TRBV6-5 to TRBJ1-1, with D tentatively TRBD1 (5 bases). Germline lookup yields CDR1 MNHEY and CDR2 SVGAGI. The CDR3 runs to 14 residues. Trimming pared 2 bases from V and 6 bases from J, leaving 13 bases between.

In this sample, this clone turned up once. The rearrangement uses TRBV6-4 and TRBJ2-7; 7 bases map to TRBD1. Germline-derived CDR1 and CDR2 are MRHNA and SNTAGT. V dropped 5 bases and J dropped 3; count of bases not matched to a gene: 7. This CDR3 is 14 amino acids long. CDR3 coding DNA: TGTGCCAGCAGTCACGGGACAGTAGACTACGAGCAGTACTTC. Amino acids: CASSHGTVDYEQYF.